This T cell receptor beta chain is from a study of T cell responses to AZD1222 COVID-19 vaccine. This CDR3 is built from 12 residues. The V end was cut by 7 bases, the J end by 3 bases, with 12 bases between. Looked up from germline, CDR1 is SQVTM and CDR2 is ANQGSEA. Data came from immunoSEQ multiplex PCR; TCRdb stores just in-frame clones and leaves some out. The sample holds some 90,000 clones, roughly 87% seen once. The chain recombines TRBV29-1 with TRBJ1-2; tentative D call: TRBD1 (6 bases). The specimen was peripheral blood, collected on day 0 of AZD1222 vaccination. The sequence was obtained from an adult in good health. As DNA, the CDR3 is TGCAGCGGGGGATGGACAGACTATGGCTACACCTTC. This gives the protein CSGGWTDYGYTF.